The text below deals with one T cell receptor (beta chain). The antigen is unknown. The sample is drawn from a study of identifying expanded T cells in peripheral blood. Findings and limits, study-wide: Across healthy donors, higher total template counts meant significantly greater approximately two-week count variance. Differentially abundant clones: roughly 1.2 between replicates, roughly 16 at around 14 days, 19 to 20 at four.

The CDR3 covers 15 residues. Germline assignment: CDR1 MGHRA and CDR2 YSYEKL. The ends were cut back, 4 bases at V and 4 bases at J, with 16 bases in the middle. Repertoires were generated with immunoSEQ multiplex PCR, while TCRdb's copy carries only in-frame clones and drops some. The sample lists under 95,000 clones; around nine tenths were seen once. The TCR sequence derives from a person aged 18 to 75 in good health. This chain links TRBV4-1 with TRBJ1-2; D gene uncertain. The specimen was blood. CDR3 sequence: CASSPRTEAGYGYTF. In nucleotides, the CDR3 is TGCGCCAGCAGCCCGCGGACCGAAGCCGGCTATGGCTACACCTTC.